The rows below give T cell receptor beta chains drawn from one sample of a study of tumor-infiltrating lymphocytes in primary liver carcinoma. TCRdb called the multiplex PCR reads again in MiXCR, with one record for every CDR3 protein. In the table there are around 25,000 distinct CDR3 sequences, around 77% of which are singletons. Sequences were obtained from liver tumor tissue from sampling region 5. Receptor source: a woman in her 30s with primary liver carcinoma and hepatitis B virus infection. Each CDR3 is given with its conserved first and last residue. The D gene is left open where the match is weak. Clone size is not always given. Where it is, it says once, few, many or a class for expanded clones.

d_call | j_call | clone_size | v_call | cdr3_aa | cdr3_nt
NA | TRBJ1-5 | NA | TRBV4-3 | CASSQSVWLGGPDDTQHF | TGCGCCAGCAGCCAGTCGGTCTGGCTGGGTGGTCCCGATGATACACAGCATTTT
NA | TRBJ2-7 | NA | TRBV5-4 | CACSSMRDEQYF | TGTGCCTGCAGCTCAATGCGGGACGAGCAGTACTTT
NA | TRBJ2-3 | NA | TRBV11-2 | CASSLSCEDTQYF | TGTGCCAGCAGCTTGAGCTGTGAGGATACGCAGTATTTT
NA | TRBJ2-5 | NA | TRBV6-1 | CASSLYTLLGGETQYF | TGTGCCAGCAGTCTTTACACCCTGCTGGGAGGAGAGACCCAATATTTC
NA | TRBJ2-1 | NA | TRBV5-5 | CTSSMDFHNEQFF | TGTACCAGCAGCATGGACTTCCACAATGAGCAATTCTTC
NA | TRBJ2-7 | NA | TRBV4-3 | CASSHTSGARQYF | TGCGCCAGCAGCCATACTTCCGGGGCGCGACAGTACTTC
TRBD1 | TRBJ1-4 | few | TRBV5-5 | CASSSTGNEELFF | TGTGCCAGCAGTTCGACAGGGAATGAGGAACTGTTTTTT
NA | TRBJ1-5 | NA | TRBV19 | CASSTGNDQSQHF | TGTGCCAGTAGTACAGGAAATGATCAGTCCCAGCATTTT
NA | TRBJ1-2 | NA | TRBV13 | CASNLKQDFYCYTF | TGTGCCAGCAACTTAAAACAGGACTTCTATTGCTACACCTTC
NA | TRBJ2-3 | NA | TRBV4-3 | CTSSQSVWLGDPHDTQYF | TGCACCAGCAGCCAGTCGGTCTGGCTGGGTGATCCCCATGATACGCAGTACTTT
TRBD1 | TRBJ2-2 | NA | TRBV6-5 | CVISPRTGFTGELFF | TGTGTTATCAGTCCGCGGACAGGGTTCACCGGGGAGCTGTTTTTT
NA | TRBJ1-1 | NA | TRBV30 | CEWGLDRLTEAFF | TGTGAATGGGGCTTGGACAGATTGACCGAAGCTTTCTTT
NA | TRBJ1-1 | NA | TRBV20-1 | CSASLGPGDTEAFF | TGCAGTGCTAGTTTGGGGCCCGGGGACACTGAAGCTTTCTTT
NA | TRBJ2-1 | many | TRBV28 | CASSSYNEQFF | TGTGCCAGCAGTTCCTACAATGAGCAGTTCTTC
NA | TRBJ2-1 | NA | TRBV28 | CASSSRIVLEQFF | TGTGCCAGCAGCTCCAGAATAGTTCTTGAGCAGTTCTTC
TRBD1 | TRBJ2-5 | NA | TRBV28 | CANSFGFSGTGFGTQYF | TGTGCCAACAGTTTTGGCTTTTCGGGGACAGGGTTTGGGACCCAGTACTTC
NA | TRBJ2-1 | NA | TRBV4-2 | CASSQEAQWTNEQFF | TGTGCCAGCAGCCAAGAAGCGCAGTGGACTAATGAGCAATTCTTC
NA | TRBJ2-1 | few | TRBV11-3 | CASSGGLPSYNEQFF | TGTGCCAGCAGCGGGGGACTCCCTTCCTATAATGAGCAGTTCTTC
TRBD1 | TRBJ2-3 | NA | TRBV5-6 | CASSWTGTVGTNTQYF | TGTGCCAGCAGCTGGACTGGGACAGTGGGCACAAATACGCAGTATTTT
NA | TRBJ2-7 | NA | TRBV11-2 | CASSLSNTCEQYF | TGTGCCAGCAGCCTATCGAATACGTGCGAGCAGTACTTC
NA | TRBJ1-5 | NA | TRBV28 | CASRPFTGGRSNQPQHF | TGTGCCAGCCGTCCGTTCACGGGAGGACGCTCCAATCAGCCCCAGCACTTT
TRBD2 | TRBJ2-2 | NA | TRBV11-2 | CARSSARSGRSGELFF | TGTGCCAGAAGCTCAGCACGTAGCGGGAGGTCCGGGGAGCTGTTTTTT
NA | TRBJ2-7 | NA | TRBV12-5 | CASGLTQGSSYEQYF | TGTGCTAGTGGTTTGACACAAGGCAGCTCCTACGAACAGTACTTC
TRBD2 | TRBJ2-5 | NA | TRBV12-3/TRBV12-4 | CASSSGGGWEETQCF | TGTGCCAGCAGTAGTGGGGGGGGGTGGGAAGAGACCCAGTGCTTC
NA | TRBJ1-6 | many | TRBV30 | CAWSVTAGSNSPLHF | TGTGCCTGGAGTGTAACGGCCGGCAGTAATTCACCCCTCCACTTT
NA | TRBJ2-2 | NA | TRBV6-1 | CSSSETLPGGAVNTGELFF | TGTTCCAGCAGTGAAACCCTTCCCGGGGGCGCCGTGAACACCGGGGAACTGTTTTTT
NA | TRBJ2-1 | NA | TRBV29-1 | CIAARDASNKPFF | TGCATCGCCGCCCGGGATGCTTCGAATAAGCCGTTCTTC
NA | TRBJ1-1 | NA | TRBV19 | CASSIEWRGITEAFF | TGTGCCAGTAGCATAGAATGGCGGGGGATCACTGAAGCTTTCTTT
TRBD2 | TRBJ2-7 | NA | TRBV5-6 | CACSFRTSSTYKQYF | TGTGCCTGCAGCTTCCGGACTAGCAGCACCTACAAGCAGTACTTC
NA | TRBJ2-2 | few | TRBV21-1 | CASSKKDRARTGGLFF | TGTGCCAGCAGCAAGAAGGACAGGGCCCGCACCGGGGGGCTGTTTTTC
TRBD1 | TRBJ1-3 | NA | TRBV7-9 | CASSSSGRGLRNTIYF | TGTGCCAGCAGCTCGTCGGGCAGGGGGCTGAGGAATACCATATATTTT
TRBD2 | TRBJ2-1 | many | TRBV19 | CASSTSLAGGGEQFF | TGTGCCAGTAGTACCTCACTAGCGGGAGGTGGTGAGCAGTTCTTC